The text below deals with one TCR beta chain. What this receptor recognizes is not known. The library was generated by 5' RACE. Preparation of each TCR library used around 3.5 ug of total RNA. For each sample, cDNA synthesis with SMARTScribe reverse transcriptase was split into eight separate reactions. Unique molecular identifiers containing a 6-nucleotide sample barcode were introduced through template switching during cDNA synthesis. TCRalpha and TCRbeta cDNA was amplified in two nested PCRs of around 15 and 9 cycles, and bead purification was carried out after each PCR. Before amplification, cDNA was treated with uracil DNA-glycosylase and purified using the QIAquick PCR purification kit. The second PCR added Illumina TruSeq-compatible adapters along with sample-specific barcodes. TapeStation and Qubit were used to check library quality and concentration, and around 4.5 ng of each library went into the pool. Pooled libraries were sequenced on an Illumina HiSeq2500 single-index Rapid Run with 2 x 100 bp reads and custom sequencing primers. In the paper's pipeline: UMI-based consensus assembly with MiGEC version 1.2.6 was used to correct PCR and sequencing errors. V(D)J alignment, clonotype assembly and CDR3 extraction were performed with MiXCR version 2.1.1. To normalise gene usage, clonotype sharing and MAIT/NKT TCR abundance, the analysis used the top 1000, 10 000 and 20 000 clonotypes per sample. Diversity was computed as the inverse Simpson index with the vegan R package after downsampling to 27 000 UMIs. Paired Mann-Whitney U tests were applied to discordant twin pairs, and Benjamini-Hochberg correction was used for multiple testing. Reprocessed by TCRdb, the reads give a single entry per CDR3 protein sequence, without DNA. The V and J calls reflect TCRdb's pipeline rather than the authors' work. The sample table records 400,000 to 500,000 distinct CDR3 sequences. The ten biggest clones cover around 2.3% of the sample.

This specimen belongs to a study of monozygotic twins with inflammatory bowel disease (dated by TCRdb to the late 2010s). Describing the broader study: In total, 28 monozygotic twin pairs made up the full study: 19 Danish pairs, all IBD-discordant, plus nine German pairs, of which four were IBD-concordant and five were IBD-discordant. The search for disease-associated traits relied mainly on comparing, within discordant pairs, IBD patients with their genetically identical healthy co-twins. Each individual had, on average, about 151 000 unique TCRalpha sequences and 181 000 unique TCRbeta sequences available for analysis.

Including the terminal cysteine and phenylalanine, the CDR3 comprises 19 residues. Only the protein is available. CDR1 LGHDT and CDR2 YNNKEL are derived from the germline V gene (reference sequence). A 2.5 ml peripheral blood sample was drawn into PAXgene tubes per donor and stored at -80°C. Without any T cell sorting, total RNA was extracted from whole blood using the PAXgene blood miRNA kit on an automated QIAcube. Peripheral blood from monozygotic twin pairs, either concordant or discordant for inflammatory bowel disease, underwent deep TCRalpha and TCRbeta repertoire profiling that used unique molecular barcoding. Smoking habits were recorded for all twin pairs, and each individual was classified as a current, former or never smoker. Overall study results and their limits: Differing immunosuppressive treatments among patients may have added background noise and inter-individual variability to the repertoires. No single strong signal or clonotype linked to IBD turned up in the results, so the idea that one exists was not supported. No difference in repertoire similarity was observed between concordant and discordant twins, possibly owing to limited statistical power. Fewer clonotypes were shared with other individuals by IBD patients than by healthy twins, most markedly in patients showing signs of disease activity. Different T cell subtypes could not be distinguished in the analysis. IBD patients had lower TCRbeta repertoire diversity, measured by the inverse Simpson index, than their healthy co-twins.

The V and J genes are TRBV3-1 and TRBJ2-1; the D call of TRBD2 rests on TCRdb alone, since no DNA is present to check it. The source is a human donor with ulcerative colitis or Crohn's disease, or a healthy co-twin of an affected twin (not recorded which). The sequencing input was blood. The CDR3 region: CASSRLPRTSGSSYNEQFF.